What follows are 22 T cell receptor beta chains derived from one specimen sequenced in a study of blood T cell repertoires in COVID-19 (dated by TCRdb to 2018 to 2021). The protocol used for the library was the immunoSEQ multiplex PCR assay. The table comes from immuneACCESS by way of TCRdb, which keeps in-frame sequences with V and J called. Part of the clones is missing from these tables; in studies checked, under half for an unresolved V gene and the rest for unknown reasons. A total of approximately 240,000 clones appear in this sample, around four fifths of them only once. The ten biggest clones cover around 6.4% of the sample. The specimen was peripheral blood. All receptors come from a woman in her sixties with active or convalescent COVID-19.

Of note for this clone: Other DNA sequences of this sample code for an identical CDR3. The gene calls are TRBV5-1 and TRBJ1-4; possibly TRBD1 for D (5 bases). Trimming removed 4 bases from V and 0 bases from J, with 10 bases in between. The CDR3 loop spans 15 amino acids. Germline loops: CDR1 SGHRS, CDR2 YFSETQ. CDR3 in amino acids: CASSLDSATNEKLFF. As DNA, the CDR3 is TGCGCCAGCAGCCTCGACAGTGCAACTAATGAAAAACTGTTTTTT.

The CDR3 nucleotides are TGTGCCAGCAGCTTCAGCGTCAGGGGGTCGTCGAGATCCTACGAGCAGTACGTC. Translation: CASSFSVRGSSRSYEQYV. The genes are TRBV7-8 and TRBJ2-7, with TRBD1 matching 7 bases. Trimming removed 3 bases from V and 1 base from J; junction bases left unmatched: 15. Germline CDR1 is SGHVS and CDR2 is FQNEAQ. This CDR3 is built from 18 residues.

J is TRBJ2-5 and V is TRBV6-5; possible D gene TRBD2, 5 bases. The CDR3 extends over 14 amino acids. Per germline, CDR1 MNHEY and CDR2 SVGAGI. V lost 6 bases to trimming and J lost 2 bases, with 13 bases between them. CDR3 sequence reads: CASRRLLTQETQYF. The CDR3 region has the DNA TGTGCCAGCAGACGACTACTTACACAAGAGACCCAGTACTTC.

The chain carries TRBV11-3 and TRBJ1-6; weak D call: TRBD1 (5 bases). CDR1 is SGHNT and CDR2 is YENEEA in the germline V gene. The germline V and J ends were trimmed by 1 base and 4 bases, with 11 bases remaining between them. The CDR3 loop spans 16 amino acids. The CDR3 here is CASSLVGQGYNSPLHF. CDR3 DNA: TGTGCCAGCAGCTTAGTTGGGCAGGGTTATAATTCACCCCTCCACTTT.

CDR3 sequence: CASSYTSGRQETQYF. The CDR3 DNA reads as TGTGCCAGCAGCTATACTAGCGGGAGACAAGAGACCCAGTACTTC. V is TRBV7-9 and J is TRBJ2-5; TRBD2 aligns across 11 bases. V was pared by 4 bases and J by 2 bases, with 3 bases of the junction left unmatched. The CDR3 has 15 residues. Per germline, CDR1 SEHNR and CDR2 FQNEAQ (reference sequence).

The CDR3 DNA follows: TGTGCCAGCAGTTACACCGACAGCTATAGCAATCAGCCCCAGCATTTT. The encoded protein is CASSYTDSYSNQPQHF. This chain joins TRBV6-6 and TRBJ1-5; tentative D call: TRBD1 (5 bases). Germline V CDR1 and CDR2: MNHNY, SVGAGI (reference sequence). V lost 2 bases to trimming and J lost 0 bases, with 11 bases between them. The CDR3 covers 16 residues.

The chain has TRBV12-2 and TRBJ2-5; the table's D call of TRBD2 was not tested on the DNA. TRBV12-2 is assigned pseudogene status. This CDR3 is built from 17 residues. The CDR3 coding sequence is TGTGCAAGTCGTCCGGAATCTAGCGGGAGGGCAGGGGAGACCCAGTACTTC. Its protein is CASRPESSGRAGETQYF.

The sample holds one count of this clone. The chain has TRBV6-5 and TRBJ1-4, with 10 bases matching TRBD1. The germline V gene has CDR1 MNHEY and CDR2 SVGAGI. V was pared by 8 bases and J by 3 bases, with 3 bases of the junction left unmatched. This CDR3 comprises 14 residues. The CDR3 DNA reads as TGTGCCAGCCGGACAGGGGGTTCTAATGAAAAACTGTTTTTT. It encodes CASRTGGSNEKLFF.

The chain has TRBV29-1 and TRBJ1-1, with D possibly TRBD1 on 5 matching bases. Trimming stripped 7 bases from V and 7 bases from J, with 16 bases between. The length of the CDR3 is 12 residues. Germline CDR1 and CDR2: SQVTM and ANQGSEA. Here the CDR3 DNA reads TGCAGCGCCGGACCCCAGGGAGGTGAAGCTTTCTTT. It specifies CSAGPQGGEAFF.

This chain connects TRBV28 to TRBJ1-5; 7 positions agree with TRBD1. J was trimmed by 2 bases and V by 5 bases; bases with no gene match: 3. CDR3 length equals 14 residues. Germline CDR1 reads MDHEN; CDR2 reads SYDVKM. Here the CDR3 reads CASSQGVRNQPQHF. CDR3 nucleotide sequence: TGTGCCAGCAGTCAGGGGGTCCGCAATCAGCCCCAGCATTTT. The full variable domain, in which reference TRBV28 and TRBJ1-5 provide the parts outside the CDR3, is DVKVTQSSRYLVKRTGEKVFLECVQDMDHENMFWYRQDPGLGLRLIYFSYDVKMKEKGDIPEGYSVSREKKERFSLILESASTNQTSMYLCASSQGVRNQPQHFGDGTRLSIL.

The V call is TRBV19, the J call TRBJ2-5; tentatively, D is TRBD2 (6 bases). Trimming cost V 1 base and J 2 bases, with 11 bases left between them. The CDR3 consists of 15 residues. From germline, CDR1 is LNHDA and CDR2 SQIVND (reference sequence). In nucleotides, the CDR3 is TGTGCCAGTAGTATAGTGACGGGGGTGCAAGAGACCCAGTACTTC. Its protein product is CASSIVTGVQETQYF. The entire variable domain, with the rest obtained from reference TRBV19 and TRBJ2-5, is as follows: DGGITQSPKYLFRKEGQNVTLSCEQNLNHDAMYWYRQDPGQGLRLIYYSQIVNDFQKGDIAEGYSVSREKKESFPLTVTSAQKNPTAFYLCASSIVTGVQETQYFGPGTRLLVL.

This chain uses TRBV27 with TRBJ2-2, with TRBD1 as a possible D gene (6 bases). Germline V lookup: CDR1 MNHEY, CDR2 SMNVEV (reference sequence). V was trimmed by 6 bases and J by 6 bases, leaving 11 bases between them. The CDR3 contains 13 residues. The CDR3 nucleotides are TGTGCCAGCAGATTTGGACAGCCCGGGGAGCTGTTTTTT. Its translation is CASRFGQPGELFF.

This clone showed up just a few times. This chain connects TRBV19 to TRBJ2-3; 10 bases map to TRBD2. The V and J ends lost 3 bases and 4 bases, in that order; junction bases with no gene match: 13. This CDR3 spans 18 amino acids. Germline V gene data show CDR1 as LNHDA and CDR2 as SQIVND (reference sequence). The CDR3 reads CASSIHGTSDNWADTQYF. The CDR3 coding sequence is TGTGCCAGTAGTATTCACGGGACTAGCGACAATTGGGCAGATACGCAGTATTTT. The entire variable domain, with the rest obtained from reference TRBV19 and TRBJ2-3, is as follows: DGGITQSPKYLFRKEGQNVTLSCEQNLNHDAMYWYRQDPGQGLRLIYYSQIVNDFQKGDIAEGYSVSREKKESFPLTVTSAQKNPTAFYLCASSIHGTSDNWADTQYFGPGTRLTVL.

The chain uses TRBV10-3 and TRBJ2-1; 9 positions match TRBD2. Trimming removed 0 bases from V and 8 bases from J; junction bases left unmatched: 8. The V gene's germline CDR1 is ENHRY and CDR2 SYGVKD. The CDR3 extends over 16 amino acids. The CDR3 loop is CAISESGAGGWYEQFF. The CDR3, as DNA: TGTGCCATCAGTGAGTCAGGAGCGGGAGGATGGTATGAGCAGTTCTTC.

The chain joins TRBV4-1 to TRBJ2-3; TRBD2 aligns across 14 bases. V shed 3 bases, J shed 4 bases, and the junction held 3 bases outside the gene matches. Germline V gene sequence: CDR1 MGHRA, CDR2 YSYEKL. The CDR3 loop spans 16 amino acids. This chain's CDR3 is CASSQTSGRGADTQYF. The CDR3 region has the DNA TGCGCCAGCAGCCAGACTAGCGGGAGGGGCGCAGATACGCAGTATTTT.

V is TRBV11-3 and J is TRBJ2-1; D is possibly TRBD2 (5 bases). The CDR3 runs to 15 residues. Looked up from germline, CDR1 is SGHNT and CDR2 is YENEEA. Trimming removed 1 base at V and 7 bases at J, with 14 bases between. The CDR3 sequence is CASSLGAVRGNEQFF. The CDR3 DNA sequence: TGTGCCAGCAGCTTAGGGGCAGTAAGAGGGAATGAGCAGTTCTTC.

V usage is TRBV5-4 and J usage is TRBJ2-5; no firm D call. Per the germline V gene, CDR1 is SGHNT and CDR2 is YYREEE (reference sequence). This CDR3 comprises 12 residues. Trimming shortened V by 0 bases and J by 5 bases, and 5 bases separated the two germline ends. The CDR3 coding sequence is TGTGCCAGCAGCTTGGCCGAGGAGACCCAGTACTTC. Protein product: CASSLAEETQYF.

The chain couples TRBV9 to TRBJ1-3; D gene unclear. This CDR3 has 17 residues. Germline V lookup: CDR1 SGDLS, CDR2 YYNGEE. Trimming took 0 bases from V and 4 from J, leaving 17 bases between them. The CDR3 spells CASSVATGRMEGNTIYF. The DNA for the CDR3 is TGTGCCAGCAGCGTAGCTACGGGTAGGATGGAAGGAAACACCATATATTTT.

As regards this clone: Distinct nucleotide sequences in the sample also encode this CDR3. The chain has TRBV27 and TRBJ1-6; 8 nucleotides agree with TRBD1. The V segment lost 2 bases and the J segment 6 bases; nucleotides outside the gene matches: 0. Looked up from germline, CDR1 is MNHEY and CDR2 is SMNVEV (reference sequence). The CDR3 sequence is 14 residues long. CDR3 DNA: TGTGCCAGCAGTTTAACAGGGGGTAATTCACCCCTCCACTTT. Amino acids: CASSLTGGNSPLHF.

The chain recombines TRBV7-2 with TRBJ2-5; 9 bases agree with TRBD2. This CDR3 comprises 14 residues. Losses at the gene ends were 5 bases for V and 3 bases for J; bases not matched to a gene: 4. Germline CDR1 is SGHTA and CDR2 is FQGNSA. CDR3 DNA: TGTGCCAGCAGCCGGGGACTAGCAAAAGAGACCCAGTACTTC. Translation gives CASSRGLAKETQYF.

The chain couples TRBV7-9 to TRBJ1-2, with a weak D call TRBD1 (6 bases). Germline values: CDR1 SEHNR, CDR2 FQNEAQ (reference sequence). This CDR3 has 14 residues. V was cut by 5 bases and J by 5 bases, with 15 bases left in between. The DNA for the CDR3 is TGTGCCAGCAGCGGCCCAGGGGAGGGATATGGCTACACCTTC. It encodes CASSGPGEGYGYTF. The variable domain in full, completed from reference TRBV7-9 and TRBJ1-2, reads DTGVSQNPRHKITKRGQNVTFRCDPISEHNRLYWYRQTLGQGPEFLTYFQNEAQLEKSRLLSDRFSAERPKGSFSTLEIQRTEQGDSAMYLCASSGPGEGYGYTFGSGTRLTVV.

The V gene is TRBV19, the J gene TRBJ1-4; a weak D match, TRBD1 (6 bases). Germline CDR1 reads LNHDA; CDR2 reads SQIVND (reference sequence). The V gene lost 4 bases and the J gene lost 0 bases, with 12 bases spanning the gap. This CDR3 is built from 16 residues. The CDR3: CASSTLRGSTNEKLFF. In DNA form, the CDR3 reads TGTGCCAGTAGTACACTCAGGGGTTCAACTAATGAAAAACTGTTTTTT. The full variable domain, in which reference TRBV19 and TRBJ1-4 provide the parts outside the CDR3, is DGGITQSPKYLFRKEGQNVTLSCEQNLNHDAMYWYRQDPGQGLRLIYYSQIVNDFQKGDIAEGYSVSREKKESFPLTVTSAQKNPTAFYLCASSTLRGSTNEKLFFGSGTQLSVL.